The clone carrying this T cell receptor (beta chain) has a single count. This specimen belongs to a study of shared clonotypes between healthy human individuals. The table came from immunoSEQ multiplex PCR; TCRdb's copy has only in-frame clones and leaves some out. The sample shows almost 700,000 clones, 92% of them seen only once. Naive-designated CD8 cells lacked CD45RO, were positively enriched for CCR7, and omitted terminally differentiated effector memory CD45RA+ cells. The material sequenced was naive CD8+ T cells sorted from blood. The receptor was isolated from a young man in good health.

CDR3 in DNA: TGTGCCAGCTCCCGCGGGACTAGCGGAGGAAACAATGAGCAGTTCTTC. As protein: CASSRGTSGGNNEQFF. The rearrangement uses TRBV18 and TRBJ2-1; 11 bases agree with TRBD2. The CDR3 covers 16 residues. The V gene end was trimmed by 6 bases and the J gene end by 5 bases; junction bases not matched to a gene: 9. Germline V gene lookup returns CDR1 KGHSH and CDR2 LQKENI.